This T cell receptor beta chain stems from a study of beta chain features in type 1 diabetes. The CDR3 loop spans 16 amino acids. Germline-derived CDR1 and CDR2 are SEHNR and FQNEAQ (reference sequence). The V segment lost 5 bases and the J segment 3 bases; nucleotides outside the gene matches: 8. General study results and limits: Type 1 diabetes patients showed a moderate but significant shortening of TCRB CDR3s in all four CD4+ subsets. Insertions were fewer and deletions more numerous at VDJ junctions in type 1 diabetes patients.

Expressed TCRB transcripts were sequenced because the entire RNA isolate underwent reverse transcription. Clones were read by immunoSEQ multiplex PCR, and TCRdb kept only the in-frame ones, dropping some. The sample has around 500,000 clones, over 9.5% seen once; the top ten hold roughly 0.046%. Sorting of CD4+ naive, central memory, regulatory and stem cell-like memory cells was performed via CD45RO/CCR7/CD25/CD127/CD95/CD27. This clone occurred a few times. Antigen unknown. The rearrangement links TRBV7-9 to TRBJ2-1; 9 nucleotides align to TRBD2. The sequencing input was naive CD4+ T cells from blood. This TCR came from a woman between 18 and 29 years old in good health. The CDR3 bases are TGTGCCAGCAGCCCAGCCTTTAGCGGGAGCTACAATGAGCAGTTCTTC. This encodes CASSPAFSGSYNEQFF.